The rows below give T cell receptor beta chains drawn from one sample of a study of blood T cell repertoires in COVID-19. Sequencing was performed with immunoSEQ multiplex PCR; in TCRdb, only in-frame clones are kept and a portion is missing. This table has about 120,000 clones, 74% appearing once. Sequenced sample: peripheral blood. These receptors all come from a man in his fifties or sixties with acute or convalescent COVID-19. The CDR3 runs from the conserved cysteine through the conserved F or W.

J gene: TRBJ2-1; V gene: TRBV14; CDR3 protein: CASSQTSGGSWPYNEQFF
J gene: TRBJ1-2; V gene: TRBV28; CDR3 protein: CASIDSTNYGYTF
J gene: TRBJ1-2; V gene: TRBV5-5; CDR3 protein: CASSFNPTGSNYGYTF
J gene: TRBJ1-5; V gene: TRBV10-3; CDR3 protein: CAISESQSNQPQHF
J gene: TRBJ2-2; V gene: TRBV7-3; CDR3 protein: CASSLSSGGVGELFF
J gene: TRBJ1-6; V gene: TRBV27; CDR3 protein: CASSLYSFSYNSPLHF
J gene: TRBJ1-6; V gene: TRBV28; CDR3 protein: CASSFGPELPLHF
J gene: TRBJ1-2; V gene: TRBV3-1/TRBV3-2; CDR3 protein: CASSQDGQGRGYTF
J gene: TRBJ2-5; V gene: TRBV19; CDR3 protein: CASSQWTSGQETQYF
J gene: TRBJ2-5; V gene: TRBV6-6; CDR3 protein: CASSYPQEQTQYF
J gene: TRBJ1-1; V gene: TRBV27; CDR3 protein: CASSLLSNSEAFF
J gene: TRBJ1-1; V gene: TRBV12-5; CDR3 protein: CASGNGQKNTEAFF
J gene: TRBJ1-1; V gene: TRBV10-3; CDR3 protein: CAISGTVNTEAFF
J gene: TRBJ2-2; V gene: TRBV6-2/TRBV6-3; CDR3 protein: CASSARTYSGKRNTGELFF
J gene: TRBJ1-5; V gene: TRBV24-1; CDR3 protein: CATSGGTGGLNQPQHF
J gene: TRBJ2-1; V gene: TRBV6-1; CDR3 protein: CASSENRRREVYNEQFF
J gene: TRBJ2-7; V gene: TRBV29-1; CDR3 protein: CSVEVGTGLYEQYF
J gene: TRBJ1-4; V gene: TRBV24-1; CDR3 protein: CATSESGQYSEKLFF
J gene: TRBJ1-1; V gene: TRBV15; CDR3 protein: CATSRQGATTEAFF
J gene: TRBJ2-3; V gene: TRBV19; CDR3 protein: CASSIASGIAVDTQYF
J gene: TRBJ2-3; V gene: TRBV2; CDR3 protein: CASSDRGLADTQYF
J gene: TRBJ1-1; V gene: TRBV9; CDR3 protein: CASSVAKEDTEAFF
J gene: TRBJ2-3; V gene: TRBV24-1; CDR3 protein: CATSDLGQGTDTQYF
J gene: TRBJ1-6; V gene: TRBV14; CDR3 protein: CASSQVGGRGNSPLHF
J gene: TRBJ1-1; V gene: TRBV6-1; CDR3 protein: CASSDATRTYEAFF
J gene: TRBJ2-3; V gene: TRBV19; CDR3 protein: CASRLALNTDTQYF
J gene: TRBJ2-1; V gene: TRBV12-5; CDR3 protein: CASAPVLTYNEQFF
J gene: TRBJ2-5; V gene: TRBV30; CDR3 protein: CAWSVSYVAQYF
J gene: TRBJ1-3; V gene: TRBV27; CDR3 protein: CASSYRRPGAGNTIYF
J gene: TRBJ1-5; V gene: TRBV28; CDR3 protein: CASSEPSGGAGNQPQHF
J gene: TRBJ2-3; V gene: TRBV5-4; CDR3 protein: CASRLAGGQDTQYF
J gene: TRBJ1-6; V gene: TRBV13; CDR3 protein: CASSLRGSNSPLHF
J gene: TRBJ2-2; V gene: TRBV6-6; CDR3 protein: CASRGLFLPGELFF
J gene: TRBJ2-7; V gene: TRBV7-9; CDR3 protein: CASSLWEYGYEQYF
J gene: TRBJ1-2; V gene: TRBV3-1/TRBV3-2; CDR3 protein: CASRSSGGSGYTF
J gene: TRBJ2-7; V gene: TRBV14; CDR3 protein: CASSQRTSGGIYEQYF
J gene: TRBJ2-3; V gene: TRBV5-5; CDR3 protein: CASSLVQGVTDTQYF
J gene: TRBJ1-6; V gene: TRBV5-1; CDR3 protein: CASSLDRIGATLHF
J gene: TRBJ2-7; V gene: TRBV24-1; CDR3 protein: CATSDFSAGGSYEQYF
J gene: TRBJ1-5; V gene: TRBV7-9; CDR3 protein: CASSFGQGGVEPQHF
J gene: TRBJ2-5; V gene: TRBV3-1/TRBV3-2; CDR3 protein: CASSITSGRASGLETQYF
J gene: TRBJ1-2; V gene: TRBV6-5; CDR3 protein: CASRKSDSSYGYTF
J gene: TRBJ1-1; V gene: TRBV5-5; CDR3 protein: CASRRGWGTEAFF
J gene: TRBJ1-6; V gene: TRBV11-2; CDR3 protein: CASSFNVDNSPLHF
J gene: TRBJ2-6; V gene: TRBV29-1; CDR3 protein: CSAASSGANVLTF
J gene: TRBJ1-6; V gene: TRBV5-1; CDR3 protein: CASSSWTPKSSYNSPLHF
J gene: TRBJ2-7; V gene: TRBV25-1; CDR3 protein: CASSEPGPRGTEQYF
J gene: TRBJ2-1; V gene: TRBV5-1; CDR3 protein: CASSLVRTSGGTLSYNEQFF
J gene: TRBJ1-5; V gene: TRBV3-1/TRBV3-2; CDR3 protein: CASSHGSGGSNQPQHF
J gene: TRBJ1-2; V gene: TRBV6-6; CDR3 protein: CASSYSGGTDYGYTF
J gene: TRBJ1-5; V gene: TRBV6-6; CDR3 protein: CASSPGQISNQPQHF
J gene: TRBJ1-1; V gene: TRBV27; CDR3 protein: CASSPRTTLNTEAFF
J gene: TRBJ2-7; V gene: TRBV5-1; CDR3 protein: CASSENLSGPYEQYF
J gene: TRBJ2-5; V gene: TRBV5-1; CDR3 protein: CASSPTRSGSNQETQYF